This T cell receptor (beta chain) emerged from a study of T cell responses to AZD1222 COVID-19 vaccine. The data were produced by immunoSEQ multiplex PCR, yet TCRdb's version contains in-frame clones alone and is incomplete. The sample contains about 75,000 clones, around 86% of which appear only once. Looked up from germline, CDR1 is SGHAT and CDR2 is FQNNGV. With 5 bases clipped from V and 2 bases from J, the junction kept 10 bases outside the gene matches. The length of the CDR3 is 16 residues. The receptor comes from an adult who received the AZD1222 COVID-19 vaccine. The sample was peripheral blood, taken 28 days after the second AZD1222 dose. V gene TRBV11-2 combines with J gene TRBJ1-2, with 8 bases fitting TRBD1. CDR3 in DNA: TGTGCCAGCAGCACCTACCGGGACAGGAGGAACTATGGCTACACCTTC. This codes for CASSTYRDRRNYGYTF.